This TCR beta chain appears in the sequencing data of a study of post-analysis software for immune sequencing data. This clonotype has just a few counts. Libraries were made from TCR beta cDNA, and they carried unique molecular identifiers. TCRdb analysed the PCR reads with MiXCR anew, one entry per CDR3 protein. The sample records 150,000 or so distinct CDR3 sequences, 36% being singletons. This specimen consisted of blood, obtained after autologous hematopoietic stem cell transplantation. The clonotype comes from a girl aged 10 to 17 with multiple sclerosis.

The CDR3 sequence: CASSYRGLGYTEAFF. The CDR3 nucleotides are TGTGCCAGCAGTTACAGGGGGTTGGGGTACACTGAAGCTTTCTTT. V gene TRBV6-5 combines with J gene TRBJ1-1, with D tentatively TRBD1 (6 bases). This CDR3 is built from 15 residues. With 2 bases removed from V and 3 bases from J, the gap between germline ends came to 13 bases. Germline lookup yields CDR1 MNHEY and CDR2 SVGAGI.